This T cell receptor (beta chain) appears in the sequencing data of a study of T cell repertoires in cytomegalovirus infection. Points from the study as a whole: Across the ex vivo response, the dominant clonotypes were HLA-C-restricted CMV-specific TCR beta clonotypes.

This clonotype appeared a few times. As yet, its antigen is unknown. The CDR3 is made up of 17 amino acids. V gave up 5 bases and J gave up 2 bases; unmatched junction bases: 13. Germline CDR1 MNHNS, CDR2 SASEGT. One entry per CDR3 protein, called by TCRdb with MiXCR from the reads. The sample yields about 530,000 distinct CDR3 sequences, approximately 25% seen once. The sample taken for sequencing was PBMCs. This receptor was identified in a human donor in good health (CMV status not recorded). Some clones in this sample may be carry-over from other donors' samples. The chain employs TRBV6-1 and TRBJ2-3; TRBD2 aligns across 7 bases. The CDR3 is CASSRPELAEATDTQYF. In DNA form, the CDR3 reads TGTGCCAGCAGTCGCCCGGAGCTAGCGGAGGCCACAGATACGCAGTATTTT.